Listed below are T cell receptor beta chains from one sample, sequenced in a study of blood T cells in healthy people across ages. TCRdb reanalysed the 5' RACE reads using MiXCR and keeps one entry per CDR3 protein. This table has roughly 1,100,000 distinct CDR3 sequences, roughly a quarter appearing once. The sample was also reused in another study, on T cells of mothers and their children.

Sequencing was performed on blood. The receptors shown here come from a girl aged 2-10 years in good health. Each CDR3 is given with its conserved first and last residue. The D gene is left open where the match is weak. A row's size may be missing; if present it is once, few, many or a size class.

clone_size	v_call	d_call	j_call	cdr3_nt	cdr3_aa
-	TRBV9	-	TRBJ1-4	TGTGCCAGCAGCGTAGGAGGTGCCCCTGAAAAACTGTTTTTT	CASSVGGAPEKLFF
few	TRBV12-3/TRBV12-4	-	TRBJ2-5	TGTGCCAGCAGTTTCGGTTTGCAGACCCAGTACTTC	CASSFGLQTQYF
-	TRBV2	-	TRBJ2-2	TGTGCCAGCAGTGAAGGGCCTCGGACTAAGGGAACCGGGGAGCTGTTTTTT	CASSEGPRTKGTGELFF
-	TRBV6-2/TRBV6-3	-	TRBJ2-7	TGTGCCAGCAGACGGGACACGGGCTACGAGCAGTACTTC	CASRRDTGYEQYF
-	TRBV7-8	TRBD2	TRBJ2-5	TGTGCCAGCAGCTTACTTAGGCTAGCGGGACAGCAAGAGACCCAGTACTTC	CASSLLRLAGQQETQYF
-	TRBV7-2	TRBD1	TRBJ1-5	TGTGCCAGCAGCCCCGACAGGGAGCCCAATCAGCCCCAGCATTTT	CASSPDREPNQPQHF
few	TRBV20-1	TRBD1	TRBJ1-4	TGCAGTGCGATAGACAGGGGCGCTGGTGAAAAACTGTTTTTT	CSAIDRGAGEKLFF
few	TRBV9	-	TRBJ2-5	TGTGCCAGCAGCGTAGGGGGGGCAGTGGAGACCCAGTACTTC	CASSVGGAVETQYF
few	TRBV2	-	TRBJ1-1	TGTGCCAGCAGTGAATCTGGGGGAGCTGAAGCTTTCTTT	CASSESGGAEAFF
few	TRBV7-9	-	TRBJ1-4	TGTGCCAGCAGCTTAGCTAAACAGGGAGCTAATGAAAAACTGTTTTTT	CASSLAKQGANEKLFF